The 20 T cell receptor beta chains presented below share a single source sample, sequenced in a study of T cell responses to AZD1222 COVID-19 vaccine. Profiled with immunoSEQ multiplex PCR; TCRdb holds only in-frame clones, not every one. Among about 39,000 clones listed, 90% were seen once. Source: peripheral blood, taken 28 days after the second AZD1222 dose. The origin of the receptors is an adult who received the AZD1222 COVID-19 vaccine.

This sequence joins TRBV2 and TRBJ1-1; D gene uncertain. Deletions cut 8 bases from V and 1 base from J, with 14 bases between. The V gene's germline CDR1 is SNHLY and CDR2 FYNNEI. CDR3 length: 14 residues. CDR3 protein: CASVGRIRNTEAFF. CDR3 sequence (DNA): TGTGCCAGCGTTGGTCGCATTCGGAACACTGAAGCTTTCTTT.

The V and J genes are TRBV9 and TRBJ1-2; the D is unclear. CDR1 is SGDLS and CDR2 is YYNGEE in the germline V gene. The CDR3 sequence is 13 residues long. The V and J ends lost 4 bases and 4 bases respectively, with 11 bases between them. CDR3 region: CASSRTSVYGYTF. The CDR3 DNA is TGTGCCAGCAGCCGGACCAGCGTCTATGGCTACACCTTC.

CDR3 bases: TGTGCCAGCAGCGATCTGAGGACAGGGAGGAATGAGCAGTTCTTC. Its translation is CASSDLRTGRNEQFF. V usage is TRBV7-6 and J usage is TRBJ2-1; 8 positions match TRBD1. Germline assignment: CDR1 SGHVS and CDR2 FNYEAQ. The CDR3 extends over 15 amino acids. The ends lost 5 bases at V and 7 bases at J; junction bases unmatched: 10.

The V call is TRBV28, the J call TRBJ1-5, with 8 bases fitting TRBD1. V lost 8 bases to trimming and J lost 7 bases; unmatched junction nucleotides: 13. Per the germline V gene, CDR1 is MDHEN and CDR2 is SYDVKM. The CDR3 spans 15 residues. CDR3 loop: CASVILGQGGQPQHF. The CDR3 nucleotides are TGTGCCAGCGTTATTCTCGGACAGGGCGGGCAGCCCCAGCATTTT.

V is TRBV30 and J is TRBJ1-4; D not certain. This CDR3 is 12 amino acids long. With 0 bases removed from V and 8 bases from J, the gap between germline ends came to 7 bases. Germline values: CDR1 GTSNPN, CDR2 SVGIG (reference sequence). The CDR3 protein is CAWSVTGEKLFF. CDR3 nucleotides: TGTGCCTGGAGTGTAACGGGCGAAAAACTGTTTTTT.

V is TRBV19 and J is TRBJ1-2, with D unresolved. The germline gives CDR1 LNHDA, CDR2 SQIVND (reference sequence). The CDR3 is 16 residues long. Deletions cut 3 bases from V and 0 bases from J, with 14 bases between. In nucleotides, the CDR3 is TGTGCCAGTAGTATTACCCGCGGGTTAGCTAACTATGGCTACACCTTC. As protein: CASSITRGLANYGYTF.

In nucleotides, the CDR3 is TGTGCCAGCTCACCGACACAGGGGGCAGGGGAAAAACTGTTTTTT. The encoded protein is CASSPTQGAGEKLFF. V gene TRBV18 combines with J gene TRBJ1-4; 9 positions agree with TRBD1. The CDR3 covers 15 residues. Germline loops: CDR1 KGHSH, CDR2 LQKENI. J lost 8 bases, V lost 3 bases, and 7 bases had no gene match.

This clone was detected only once. This sequence joins TRBV10-2 and TRBJ2-1; TRBD2 agrees at 8 bases. V was pared by 7 bases and J by 4 bases, with 9 bases of the junction left unmatched. Germline CDR1 WSHSY, CDR2 SAAADI. The CDR3 sequence is 15 residues long. The CDR3 coding sequence is TGCGCCAGCATAAAGACGGGGGGGCAATACAATGAGCAGTTCTTC. This encodes CASIKTGGQYNEQFF.

The rearrangement uses TRBV3-1 (or the pseudogene TRBV3-2) and TRBJ1-2, with 7 bases matching TRBD1. CDR1 and CDR2 from the germline V gene are LGHDT and YNNKEL (reference sequence). The CDR3 is 18 amino acids. Unmatched junction bases numbered 10, after V lost 0 bases and J lost 0 bases. CDR3 amino acids: CASSQDLRDSFTNYGYTF. The CDR3 nucleotides read TGTGCCAGCAGCCAAGATCTGAGGGACAGCTTTACTAACTATGGCTACACCTTC.

This sequence joins TRBV11-2 and TRBJ1-1; D uncertain. The CDR3 consists of 13 residues. CDR1 and CDR2 (germline): SGHAT, FQNNGV. The V end was cut by 4 bases, the J end by 1 base, with 7 bases between. The CDR3 nucleotides are TGTGCCAGCAGCTCAGGAGAGAACACTGAAGCTTTCTTT. Its protein is CASSSGENTEAFF.

The CDR3 DNA reads as TGTGCCAGCAGTGTTGAGGTGAACACTGAAGCTTTCTTT. Its translation is CASSVEVNTEAFF. The chain is built from TRBV6-4 and TRBJ1-1; D ambiguous. The CDR3 sequence is 13 residues long. Germline values: CDR1 MRHNA, CDR2 SNTAGT. The V end was cut by 4 bases, the J end by 0 bases, with 6 bases between.

The V and J genes are TRBV19 and TRBJ2-2; 9 bases are shared with TRBD2. The CDR3 loop spans 18 amino acids. With 5 bases clipped from V and 2 bases from J, the junction kept 12 bases outside the gene matches. Germline CDR1 LNHDA, CDR2 SQIVND (reference sequence). CDR3 in amino acids: CASSGMGLAGPNTGELFF. For the CDR3, the DNA is TGTGCCAGTAGTGGGATGGGGCTAGCGGGGCCTAACACCGGGGAGCTGTTTTTT.

The chain couples TRBV7-2 to TRBJ2-5; the match to TRBD2 covers 11 bases. Germline CDR1 and CDR2: SGHTA and FQGNSA. V was clipped by 3 bases and J by 5 bases; unmatched bases: 5. CDR3 length: 15 residues. The CDR3 is CASSLVAGGAETQYF. CDR3 coding DNA: TGTGCCAGCAGCTTGGTAGCGGGGGGGGCGGAGACCCAGTACTTC.

The V call is TRBV12-3 or TRBV12-4, the J call TRBJ1-2; D is uncertain. Trimming took 5 bases from V and 2 from J, leaving 3 bases between them. The CDR3 has 11 residues. The CDR3: CASSRNYGYTF. The CDR3, as DNA: TGTGCCAGCAGTCGCAACTATGGCTACACCTTC.

This rearrangement joins TRBV7-2 to TRBJ2-5; 11 positions agree with TRBD2. The V segment lost 5 bases and the J segment 5 bases; nucleotides outside the gene matches: 10. There are 16 residues in the CDR3. Per the germline V gene, CDR1 is SGHTA and CDR2 is FQGNSA. The CDR3: CASSLLAGVSTETQYF. CDR3 DNA sequence: TGTGCCAGCAGCCTACTAGCGGGGGTTTCCACGGAGACCCAGTACTTC.

A single count supports this clone. This chain connects TRBV25-1 to TRBJ1-1; maybe TRBD1 (6 bases). From germline, CDR1 is MGHDK and CDR2 SYGVNS. This CDR3 has 13 amino acids. V lost 4 bases, J lost 7 bases, and 13 bases lay in between. The CDR3 region is CASSVTGTVEAFF. CDR3 sequence (DNA): TGTGCCAGCAGTGTTACAGGGACGGTTGAAGCTTTCTTT. The full variable domain, in which reference TRBV25-1 and TRBJ1-1 provide the parts outside the CDR3, is EADIYQTPRYLVIGTGKKITLECSQTMGHDKMYWYQQDPGMELHLIHYSYGVNSTEKGDLSSESTVSRIRTEHFPLTLESARPSHTSQYLCASSVTGTVEAFFGQGTRLTVV.

This chain uses TRBV27 with TRBJ1-1; D is perhaps TRBD1 (6 bases). This CDR3 region has 15 residues. The V gene's germline CDR1 is MNHEY and CDR2 SMNVEV (reference sequence). Trimming took off 5 bases at V and 1 base at J, with 14 bases between the two ends. The CDR3 coding sequence is TGTGCCAGCAGTCGACCCAGGGGTCCGAACACTGAAGCTTTCTTT. It translates to CASSRPRGPNTEAFF.

The chain couples TRBV10-1 to TRBJ1-2; D not certain. The CDR3 runs 13 residues. Germline V lookup: CDR1 WNHNN, CDR2 SYGVQD (reference sequence). Trimming cost V 6 bases and J 2 bases, with 10 bases left between them. This CDR3 reads CASRSRVNYGYTF. For the CDR3, the DNA is TGCGCCAGCAGAAGTCGGGTAAACTATGGCTACACCTTC.

This rearrangement joins TRBV29-1 to TRBJ1-2, with TRBD1 matching 9 bases. The CDR3 length is 20 residues. The V segment lost 3 bases and the J segment 9 bases; nucleotides outside the gene matches: 29. The V gene's germline CDR1 is SQVTM and CDR2 ANQGSEA. The CDR3 DNA sequence: TGCAGCGTTGATGGCCCGGACAGGGGAGGAGGGGGTGGCCCCTATTTAAGCTACACCTTC. As protein: CSVDGPDRGGGGGPYLSYTF.

The chain links TRBV11-2 to TRBJ2-1; TRBD2 might be the D (6 bases). CDR3 length equals 14 residues. V gave up 4 bases and J gave up 8 bases, with 15 bases separating them. The germline V gene encodes CDR1 SGHAT and CDR2 FQNNGV. The CDR3 here is CASSSPGTGYEQFF. CDR3 sequence (DNA): TGTGCCAGCAGCTCCCCCGGGACTGGTTATGAGCAGTTCTTC. Full variable domain (missing parts from reference TRBV11-2 and TRBJ2-1): EAGVAQSPRYKIIEKRQSVAFWCNPISGHATLYWYQQILGQGPKLLIQFQNNGVVDDSQLPKDRFSAERLKGVDSTLKIQPAKLEDSAVYLCASSSPGTGYEQFFGPGTRLTVL.